Sequencing of this TCR beta chain was carried out in a study of blood T cell repertoires in COVID-19. Study-wide context: Collection of acute and convalescent COVID-19 samples took place in the United States, Italy and Spain.

This clone was observed a few times. Study processing details: Scientists estimated how many nucleated cells there were by amplifying reference gene primers. The table came from immunoSEQ multiplex PCR; TCRdb's copy has only in-frame clones and leaves some out. The V and J calls and clone size are taken from that table; D and trimming were inferred from the DNA. The repertoire holds some 170,000 clones, 80% to 90% seen once, with about 10% in the top ten. The CDR3 has 13 residues. V shed 0 bases and J shed 5 bases, with 6 bases lying between them. The germline V gene has CDR1 SGHRS and CDR2 YFSETQ. The chain combines TRBV5-1 with TRBJ2-1; D gene uncertain. This sequence originates from a woman aged 40 to 50 with COVID-19, enrolled during active disease. Sample: peripheral blood. The CDR3 spells CASSLAANNEQFF. CDR3 in DNA: TGCGCCAGCAGCTTGGCTGCGAACAATGAGCAGTTCTTC. Combining the CDR3 with reference TRBV5-1 and TRBJ2-1 gives the whole variable domain KAGVTQTPRYLIKTRGQQVTLSCSPISGHRSVSWYQQTPGQGLQFLFEYFSETQRNKGNFPGRFSGRQFSNSRSEMNVSTLELGDSALYLCASSLAANNEQFFGPGTRLTVL.